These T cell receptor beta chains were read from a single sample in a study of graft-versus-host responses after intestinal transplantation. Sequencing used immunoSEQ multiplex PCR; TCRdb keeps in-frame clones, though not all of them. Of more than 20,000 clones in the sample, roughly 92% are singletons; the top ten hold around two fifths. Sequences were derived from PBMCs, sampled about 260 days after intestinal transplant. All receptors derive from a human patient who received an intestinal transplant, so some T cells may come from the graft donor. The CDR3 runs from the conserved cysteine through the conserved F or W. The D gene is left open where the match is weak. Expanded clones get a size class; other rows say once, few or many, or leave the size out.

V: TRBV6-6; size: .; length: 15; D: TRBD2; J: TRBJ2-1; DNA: TGTGCCAGCAGGGCCCTAGCGGGAGGCCCCCATGAGCAGTTCTTC; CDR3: CASRALAGGPHEQFF
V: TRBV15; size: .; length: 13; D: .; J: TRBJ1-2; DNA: TGTGCCACCAGCAGAAGTTTTGTGAATGGCTACACCTTC; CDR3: CATSRSFVNGYTF
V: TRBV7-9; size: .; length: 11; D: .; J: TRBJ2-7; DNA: TGTGCCAGCAGCGCTATCTACGAGCAGTACTTC; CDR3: CASSAIYEQYF
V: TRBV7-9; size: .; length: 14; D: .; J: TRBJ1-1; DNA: TGTGCCAGCAGCTTAGCAGGGTTGGCCACTGAAGCTTTCTTT; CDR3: CASSLAGLATEAFF
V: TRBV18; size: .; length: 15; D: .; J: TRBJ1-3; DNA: TGTGCCAGCTCACCACCGGGGCTCTCTGGAAACACCATATATTTT; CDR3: CASSPPGLSGNTIYF
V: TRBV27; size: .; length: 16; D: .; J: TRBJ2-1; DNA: TGTGCCAGCAGTCCCCCCCGGGTAGCGGACTACAATGAGCAGTTCTTC; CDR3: CASSPPRVADYNEQFF
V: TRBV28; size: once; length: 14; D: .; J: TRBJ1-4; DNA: TGTGCCAGCAGTAGAACGGGGCTTTATGAAAAACTGTTTTTT; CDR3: CASSRTGLYEKLFF
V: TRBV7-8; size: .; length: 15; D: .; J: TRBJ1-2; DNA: TGTGCCAGCAGCCCTTATCCGACCGAGAACTATGGCTACACCTTC; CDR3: CASSPYPTENYGYTF
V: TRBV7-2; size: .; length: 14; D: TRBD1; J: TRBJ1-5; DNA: TGTGCCAGCAGCCAACCGGGACAGGGGCAGCCCCAGCATTTT; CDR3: CASSQPGQGQPQHF
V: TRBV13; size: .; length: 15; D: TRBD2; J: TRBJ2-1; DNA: TGTGCCAGCAGCTTAGCGGGGACTAGCGGGAGGGAGCAGTTCTTC; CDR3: CASSLAGTSGREQFF